A single count supports the clone carrying this T cell receptor beta chain. These data come from a study of shared T cell receptors in the human thymus. The CDR3 loop spans 17 amino acids. V shed 3 bases, J shed 2 bases, and the junction held 13 bases outside the gene matches. The germline V gene encodes CDR1 LNHDA and CDR2 SQIVND (reference sequence). The repertoire was sequenced with immunoSEQ multiplex PCR; TCRdb's copy has only in-frame clones and lacks some. This table has 600,000 to 900,000 clones, roughly 85% appearing once. Another study also made use of these data, one on human thymus T cells. This second study notes: Resections removed during corrective heart surgery provided the thymus tissue used. Gene usage (both V and J) appeared biased in thymic and blood repertoires. Highly overlapping thymic repertoires among unrelated individuals were reported in related research.

The chain carries TRBV19 and TRBJ2-7, with TRBD2 matching over 7 bases. Sequencing was done on a sample of thymocytes. The sequence came from a girl less than two years old with a congenital heart defect. The CDR3 sequence is CASSMVGGAVAPYEQYF. The DNA of the CDR3 is TGTGCCAGTAGTATGGTGGGAGGGGCCGTAGCCCCCTACGAGCAGTACTTC.